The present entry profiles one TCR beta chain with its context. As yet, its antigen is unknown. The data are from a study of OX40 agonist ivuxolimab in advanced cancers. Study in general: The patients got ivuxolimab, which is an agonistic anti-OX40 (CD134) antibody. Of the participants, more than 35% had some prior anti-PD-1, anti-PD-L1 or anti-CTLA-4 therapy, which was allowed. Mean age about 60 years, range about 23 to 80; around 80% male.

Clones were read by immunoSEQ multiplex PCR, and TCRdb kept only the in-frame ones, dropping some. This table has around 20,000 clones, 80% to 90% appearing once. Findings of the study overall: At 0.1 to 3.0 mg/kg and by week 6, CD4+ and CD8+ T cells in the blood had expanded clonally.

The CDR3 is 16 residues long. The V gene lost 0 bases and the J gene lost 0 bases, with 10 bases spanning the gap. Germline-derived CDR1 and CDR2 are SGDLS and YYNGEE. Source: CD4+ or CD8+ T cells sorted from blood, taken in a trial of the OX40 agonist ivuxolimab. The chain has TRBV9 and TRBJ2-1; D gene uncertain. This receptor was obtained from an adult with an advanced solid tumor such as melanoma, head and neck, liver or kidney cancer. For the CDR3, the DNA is TGTGCCAGCAGCGTAGCTGCCGGGCTCTCCTACAATGAGCAGTTCTTC. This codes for CASSVAAGLSYNEQFF.